The T cell receptor beta chain described here comes from a study of T-cell memory formation after mild COVID-19. This clonotype was counted between two and nine times. A single record per CDR3 protein comes from TCRdb applying MiXCR to the 5' RACE reads. The profile shows approximately 250,000 distinct CDR3 sequences, about 16% of them singletons. The ends were cut back, 2 bases at V and 7 bases at J, with 5 bases in the middle. The CDR3 is 12 residues long. From germline, CDR1 is MGHRA and CDR2 YSYEKL. The chain has TRBV4-1 and TRBJ2-2; D unclear. This clonotype was sampled from an adult woman who had mild COVID-19 (a few samples of this study predate the infection). Cell type and time point are not known. Sequenced: PBMCs or a T cell subset sorted from them (not recorded which). CDR3 sequence (DNA): TGCGCCAGCAGCCAAATAAACGGGGAGCTGTTTTTT. Amino acids: CASSQINGELFF.